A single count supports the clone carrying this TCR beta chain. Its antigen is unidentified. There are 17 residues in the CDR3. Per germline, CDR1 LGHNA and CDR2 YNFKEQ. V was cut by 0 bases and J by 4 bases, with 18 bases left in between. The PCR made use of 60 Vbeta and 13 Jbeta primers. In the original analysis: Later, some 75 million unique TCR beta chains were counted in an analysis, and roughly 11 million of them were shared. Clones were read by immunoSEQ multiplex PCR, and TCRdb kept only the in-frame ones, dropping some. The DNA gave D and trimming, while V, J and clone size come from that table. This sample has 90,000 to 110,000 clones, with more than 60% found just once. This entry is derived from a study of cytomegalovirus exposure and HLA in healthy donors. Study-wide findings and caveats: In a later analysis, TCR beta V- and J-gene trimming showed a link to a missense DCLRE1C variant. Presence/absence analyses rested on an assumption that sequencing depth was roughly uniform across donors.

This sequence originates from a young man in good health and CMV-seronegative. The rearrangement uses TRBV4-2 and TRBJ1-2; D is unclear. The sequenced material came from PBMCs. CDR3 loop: CASSQESGFPRAYGYTF. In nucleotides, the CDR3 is TGTGCCAGCAGCCAAGAATCGGGGTTCCCTCGAGCCTATGGCTACACCTTC.